The TCR beta chain described here comes from a study of healthy donors' naive CD4 and CD8 T cells. About the study: A new alpha primer set targeted every functional IMGT alpha variant. Study-level points and caveats: Naive CD4+ and CD8+ cells reportedly differed in usage of most V and J genes.

The germline CDR1 and CDR2 sequences are MNHGY and SAAAGT. The CDR3 runs 14 residues. With 6 bases removed from V and 3 bases from J, the gap between germline ends came to 11 bases. Regarding this clonotype: The antigen remains unidentified.

Starting from 500 ng of total RNA, TCR libraries were made with linear amplification. TCRdb analysed the reads with MiXCR anew, one entry per CDR3 protein. This sample has approximately 180,000 distinct CDR3 sequences; around three quarters occur once, and the top ten carry roughly 2.3%. V gene TRBV6-8 combines with J gene TRBJ2-2; the D call may be TRBD1 or TRBD2 (5 bases each). This clonotype was sampled from a pool of human donors in good health; the sample pools cells from several healthy donors. The sample comprised naive CD4+ and CD8+ T cells sorted from blood, pooled from several donors. The CDR3 nucleotides are TGTGCCAGCAGAAGAGGGGCCGACACCGGGGAGCTGTTTTTT. Translated, it gives CASRRGADTGELFF.